The next 21 T cell receptor beta chains were all read from a single sample in a study of cytotoxic CD8 clonotypes in ibrutinib-treated CLL. Only in-frame clones appear in the TCRdb table, and some are missing; sequencing was by immunoSEQ multiplex PCR. This table has 150,000 or so clones, roughly 85% appearing once. The specimen comprised PBMCs, sampled after 24 months of ibrutinib treatment. The source is a human donor with chronic lymphocytic leukemia.

The rearrangement links TRBV5-1 to TRBJ1-2; tentatively, D is TRBD1 (6 bases). Per the germline V gene, CDR1 is SGHRS and CDR2 is YFSETQ. The CDR3 is made up of 15 amino acids. Trimming left V 2 bases short and J 4 bases short, with 15 bases between. Here the CDR3 DNA reads TGCGCCAGCAGCTTACAGGGTGGAGCTGGCTATGGCTACACCTTC. This sequence encodes CASSLQGGAGYGYTF.

The CDR3 nucleotides read TGTGCCAGCAGCTTATCGCTTTCGAGCGGGAACTACGAGCAGTACTTC. Protein: CASSLSLSSGNYEQYF. This rearrangement joins TRBV7-2 to TRBJ2-7; 7 bases line up with TRBD2. CDR1 SGHTA and CDR2 FQGNSA come from the germline V gene. The junction had 10 bases not matched to a gene; V was cut back by 2 bases and J by 3 bases. The CDR3 has 16 residues.

This clone was counted a single time. This chain connects TRBV19 to TRBJ2-5, with D perhaps TRBD2 (5 bases). Trimming left V 10 bases short and J 3 bases short, with 15 bases between. Germline V lookup: CDR1 LNHDA, CDR2 SQIVND (reference sequence). This CDR3 region has 13 residues. The CDR3 loop reads CAIPEGRKETQYF. CDR3 bases: TGTGCCATCCCCGAGGGTAGGAAAGAGACCCAGTACTTC. Looking up the rest from reference TRBV19 and TRBJ2-5 gives the full variable domain: DGGITQSPKYLFRKEGQNVTLSCEQNLNHDAMYWYRQDPGQGLRLIYYSQIVNDFQKGDIAEGYSVSREKKESFPLTVTSAQKNPTAFYLCAIPEGRKETQYFGPGTRLLVL.

V is TRBV19 and J is TRBJ1-6, with 8 bases that match TRBD1. Per the germline V gene, CDR1 is LNHDA and CDR2 is SQIVND (reference sequence). With V trimmed by 7 bases and J by 0 bases, 8 bases remained unmatched. The CDR3 totals 17 residues. CDR3 residues: CASTNGQGSSYNSPLHF. CDR3 DNA sequence: TGTGCCAGTACCAACGGACAGGGAAGCTCCTATAATTCACCCCTCCACTTT.

The chain employs TRBV7-2 and TRBJ2-3; D possibly uses TRBD1 or TRBD2 (5 bases each). Trimming left V 4 bases short and J 6 bases short, with 8 bases between. There are 12 residues in the CDR3. Per the germline V gene, CDR1 is SGHTA and CDR2 is FQGNSA. In nucleotides, the CDR3 is TGTGCCAGCAGCTCGGGACGTGATACGCAGTATTTT. Its translation is CASSSGRDTQYF.

V gene TRBV5-4 combines with J gene TRBJ2-1, with 8 nucleotides matching TRBD1. This CDR3 contains 16 residues. J gave up 9 bases and V 3 bases, and 14 bases lay outside the gene matches. Germline-derived CDR1 and CDR2 are SGHNT and YYREEE (reference sequence). The CDR3 DNA follows: TGTGCCAGCAGCTGGACAGGGACTGCCCTGGTGGGTGAGCAGTTCTTC. It codes for CASSWTGTALVGEQFF. Variable domain in full (rest from reference TRBV5-4 and TRBJ2-1): ETGVTQSPTHLIKTRGQQVTLRCSSQSGHNTVSWYQQALGQGPQFIFQYYREEENGRGNFPPRFSGLQFPNYSSELNVNALELDDSALYLCASSWTGTALVGEQFFGPGTRLTVL.

V usage is TRBV7-2 and J usage is TRBJ1-1, with TRBD1 identical over 12 bases. V lost 4 bases to trimming and J lost 8 bases; unmatched junction nucleotides: 8. Germline V gene sequence: CDR1 SGHTA, CDR2 FQGNSA. The CDR3 covers 15 residues. The CDR3: CASSSGTGGWWEAFF. As DNA, the CDR3 is TGTGCCAGCAGCTCAGGGACAGGGGGCTGGTGGGAAGCTTTCTTT.

J is TRBJ2-7 and V is TRBV6-5; either TRBD1 or TRBD2 may fit D (6 bases each). Germline V gene sequence: CDR1 MNHEY, CDR2 SVGAGI. V lost 7 bases and J 4 bases, leaving 11 bases between the germline ends. There are 12 residues in the CDR3. The CDR3 DNA is TGTGCCAGCACGGGGGCCAAATACGAGCAGTACTTC. Amino acids: CASTGAKYEQYF.

The chain couples TRBV6-5 to TRBJ2-6, with D hard to call. Germline CDR1 is MNHEY and CDR2 is SVGAGI. V was pared by 8 bases and J by 2 bases, with 7 bases between. The CDR3 runs 13 residues. CDR3 DNA sequence: TGTGCCAGCCGAGGAACTGGGGCCAACGTCCTGACTTTC. Protein sequence: CASRGTGANVLTF.

This clone was counted a few times. The CDR3 reads CASSMDRNQPQHF. In DNA form, the CDR3 reads TGTGCCAGTAGTATGGACCGTAATCAGCCCCAGCATTTT. The chain joins TRBV19 to TRBJ1-5; D is unresolved. V lost 3 bases to trimming and J lost 4 bases, with 7 bases between them. This CDR3 comprises 13 residues. In germline, CDR1 is LNHDA, CDR2 SQIVND (reference sequence).

This clone has only a few counts. The V and J genes are TRBV29-1 and TRBJ2-1, with 9 bases identical to TRBD2. This CDR3 spans 16 amino acids. With 3 bases clipped from V and 7 bases from J, the junction kept 13 bases outside the gene matches. The germline CDR1 and CDR2 sequences are SQVTM and ANQGSEA. The CDR3 DNA reads as TGCAGCGTTGATGGGCTAGCGGGATTCCTAAGGAATGAGCAGTTCTTC. Protein: CSVDGLAGFLRNEQFF.

The table lists this clone with a count of one. The chain is built from TRBV4-1 and TRBJ1-2; 10 positions agree with TRBD1. Trimming cost V 3 bases and J 8 bases; bases outside gene matches: 6. In germline, CDR1 is MGHRA, CDR2 YSYEKL. The CDR3 totals 14 residues. CDR3: CASSHNRDRGGYTF. The CDR3 nucleotides read TGCGCCAGCAGCCACAACCGGGACAGGGGCGGCTACACCTTC.

This clone was recorded a few times. The chain couples TRBV7-9 to TRBJ2-7; no reliable D call. The CDR3 covers 12 residues. Germline V CDR1 and CDR2: SEHNR, FQNEAQ (reference sequence). V lost 4 bases to trimming and J lost 3 bases, with 7 bases between them. This chain's CDR3 is CASSYDGYEQYF. CDR3 bases: TGTGCCAGCAGCTACGACGGCTACGAGCAGTACTTC.

The CDR3: CASSLAQETQYF. In DNA, the CDR3 is TGTGCCAGCAGTCTAGCTCAAGAGACCCAGTACTTC. The chain links TRBV28 to TRBJ2-5, with TRBD2 as a possible D gene (5 bases). Per the germline V gene, CDR1 is MDHEN and CDR2 is SYDVKM. The CDR3 covers 12 residues. V gave up 5 bases and J gave up 2 bases, with 6 bases separating them. The variable domain in full, with the rest retrieved from reference TRBV28 and TRBJ2-5, is DVKVTQSSRYLVKRTGEKVFLECVQDMDHENMFWYRQDPGLGLRLIYFSYDVKMKEKGDIPEGYSVSREKKERFSLILESASTNQTSMYLCASSLAQETQYFGPGTRLLVL.

This clone was observed once. This chain connects TRBV28 to TRBJ2-4; 11 bases fit TRBD1. The ends lost 5 bases at V and 10 bases at J; junction bases unmatched: 7. CDR1 MDHEN and CDR2 SYDVKM come from the germline V gene. The CDR3 loop spans 14 amino acids. CDR3 amino acids: CASSRTGTGGIQYF. The CDR3 DNA sequence: TGTGCCAGCAGTCGAACCGGGACAGGGGGGATTCAGTACTTC. Based on the CDR3 plus reference TRBV28 and TRBJ2-4, the full variable domain is DVKVTQSSRYLVKRTGEKVFLECVQDMDHENMFWYRQDPGLGLRLIYFSYDVKMKEKGDIPEGYSVSREKKERFSLILESASTNQTSMYLCASSRTGTGGIQYFGAGTRLSVL.

The gene calls are TRBV5-1 and TRBJ1-2; possible D gene TRBD1, 6 bases. V was shortened by 0 bases and J by 0 bases, with 9 bases between the two germline ends. CDR1 is SGHRS and CDR2 is YFSETQ in the germline V gene. This CDR3 comprises 15 residues. In nucleotides, the CDR3 is TGCGCCAGCAGCTTGGTAGGGGGAGCTAACTATGGCTACACCTTC. It is translated as CASSLVGGANYGYTF.

CDR3 in DNA: TGTGCCAGCAGCTCCCGGACAGGATCCTACGAGCAGTACTTC. It yields the protein CASSSRTGSYEQYF. V is TRBV7-2 and J is TRBJ2-7; 7 bases line up with TRBD1. The V segment lost 4 bases and the J segment 1 base; nucleotides outside the gene matches: 4. Germline V lookup: CDR1 SGHTA, CDR2 FQGNSA. The CDR3 has 14 amino acids.

The chain joins TRBV11-2 to TRBJ1-1; D unresolved. The V end was cut by 5 bases, the J end by 4 bases, with 8 bases between. The CDR3 runs to 12 residues. CDR1 is SGHAT and CDR2 is FQNNGV in the germline V gene. CDR3 protein: CASSRLGTEAFF. CDR3 nucleotides: TGTGCCAGCAGCCGCCTCGGCACTGAAGCTTTCTTT.

This clone was seen once. V and J are TRBV7-2 and TRBJ2-3, with TRBD2 matching 11 bases. CDR1 is SGHTA and CDR2 is FQGNSA in the germline V gene. This CDR3 has 17 amino acids. V lost 4 bases, J lost 4 bases, and 10 bases stayed unmatched. The CDR3 loop reads CASSWTASGGRADTQYF. Here the CDR3 DNA reads TGTGCCAGCAGCTGGACCGCTAGCGGGGGGCGGGCAGATACGCAGTATTTT. Full variable domain (remainder filled in from reference TRBV7-2 and TRBJ2-3): GAGVSQSPSNKVTEKGKDVELRCDPISGHTALYWYRQSLGQGLEFLIYFQGNSAPDKSGLPSDRFSAERTGGSVSTLTIQRTQQEDSAVYLCASSWTASGGRADTQYFGPGTRLTVL.

This clone was detected once. This chain links TRBV4-3 with TRBJ1-1; D is ambiguous. V lost 0 bases, J lost 1 base, and 3 bases lay in between. Germline lookup yields CDR1 LGHNA and CDR2 YSLEER. The CDR3 runs 13 residues. The CDR3 reads CASSQDTNTEAFF. The CDR3 nucleotides read TGCGCCAGCAGCCAAGACACGAACACTGAAGCTTTCTTT.

This CDR3 reads CASSQAGLGNTEAFF. The CDR3 coding sequence is TGCGCCAGCAGCCAAGCGGGTCTGGGGAACACTGAAGCTTTCTTT. This chain connects TRBV4-1 to TRBJ1-1; no clear D. Per the germline V gene, CDR1 is MGHRA and CDR2 is YSYEKL. The CDR3 extends over 15 amino acids. V was pared by 1 base and J by 1 base, with 10 bases between.